These 17 T cell receptor beta chains were all obtained from the same sample, sequenced in a study of T cell repertoires in cytomegalovirus infection. TCRdb reprocessed the reads via MiXCR and lists one record per CDR3 protein. The repertoire holds approximately 500,000 distinct CDR3 sequences, with about 15% as singletons. Sequencing used CD8+ T cells from PBMCs. Every receptor here comes from a human donor in good health (CMV status not recorded). Some clones in this sample may be carry-over from other donors' samples.

This clonotype was picked up many times. The V call is TRBV7-2, the J call TRBJ2-7; no firm D call. V gave up 4 bases and J gave up 7 bases, with 8 bases separating them. CDR1 and CDR2 (germline): SGHTA, FQGNSA. The CDR3 contains 11 residues. The CDR3 protein is CASSWGVEQYF. CDR3 DNA sequence: TGTGCCAGCAGCTGGGGTGTGGAGCAGTACTTC.

The chain employs TRBV29-1 and TRBJ2-1; the D is unclear. This CDR3 is built from 13 residues. V was pared by 7 bases and J by 6 bases, with 16 bases between. Per germline, CDR1 SQVTM and CDR2 ANQGSEA. CDR3 sequence (DNA): TGCAGCGCCGCCGGCAGTAAAGGCAATGAGCAGTTCTTC. Translated: CSAAGSKGNEQFF.

The chain combines TRBV10-3 with TRBJ1-2; D is perhaps TRBD1 (5 bases). Germline V gene lookup returns CDR1 ENHRY and CDR2 SYGVKD. This CDR3 is 13 amino acids long. V was clipped by 7 bases and J by 7 bases, with 16 bases between them. The CDR3 DNA sequence: TGTGCCATCAAGACTTCACTCCAGGGTGGCTACACCTTC. As protein: CAIKTSLQGGYTF.

Many counts were recorded for this clonotype. This chain connects TRBV27 to TRBJ2-3, with 7 bases lining up with TRBD2. The CDR3 totals 15 residues. Trimming at V came to 6 bases and at J to 2 bases, leaving 8 bases not matched to a gene. Per germline, CDR1 MNHEY and CDR2 SMNVEV (reference sequence). The CDR3 region has the DNA TGTGCCAGCAGCCCATGGGAGGGAGTCACAGATACGCAGTATTTT. Residues: CASSPWEGVTDTQYF.

About this clonotype itself: A read error may produce the germline difference seen at one junction end. The chain is built from TRBV7-8 and TRBJ2-1; no clear D. The CDR3 spans 11 residues. The germline V gene encodes CDR1 SGHVS and CDR2 FQNEAQ. In DNA form, the CDR3 reads TGTGCCAGCTGGAGCGCCAATGAGCAGTTATTC. Residues: CASWSANEQLF.

This clonotype turned up a few times. V is TRBV6-5 and J is TRBJ2-3, with 8 bases that match TRBD2. The germline V gene has CDR1 MNHEY and CDR2 SVGAGI. The CDR3 totals 16 residues. J gave up 4 bases and V 2 bases, and 8 bases lay outside the gene matches. This CDR3 is CASSYLPGGQPDTQYF. The CDR3, as DNA: TGTGCCAGCAGTTACCTACCGGGGGGGCAACCAGATACGCAGTATTTT.

A word on this clonotype: This may be a read error: a much more frequent sequence differs by one nucleotide. This chain joins TRBV7-3 and TRBJ2-3; D perhaps matches TRBD2 (7 bases). Germline V lookup: CDR1 SGHTA, CDR2 FQGTGA. This CDR3 has 15 residues. This CDR3 is CASSQGGGNLDMQYF. For the CDR3, the DNA is TGTGCCAGCAGCCAAGGGGGGGGTAATCTGGATATGCAGTATTTT.

This clonotype was seen many times. The J gene is TRBJ2-7, the V gene TRBV7-3; D is perhaps TRBD1 (5 bases). The CDR3 consists of 14 residues. Germline V gene sequence: CDR1 SGHTA, CDR2 FQGTGA. Between the trimmed V and J ends, which lost 3 bases and 3 bases, there was a span of 12 bases. CDR3 sequence reads: CASSLQGRGYEQYF. The CDR3, as DNA: TGTGCCAGCAGCTTGCAGGGTAGGGGCTACGAGCAGTACTTC. Filled out from reference TRBV7-3 and TRBJ2-7, the complete variable domain reads GAGVSQTPSNKVTEKGKYVELRCDPISGHTALYWYRQSLGQGPEFLIYFQGTGAADDSGLPNDRFFAVRPEGSVSTLKIQRTERGDSAVYLCASSLQGRGYEQYFGPGTRLTVT.

On this clonotype itself: At one of its ends the junction is not consistent with the germline gene, which may arise from a read error. CDR3 loop: CAISESQQDQVF. As DNA, the CDR3 is TGTGCCATCAGTGAGTCTCAACAGGACCAGGTCTTC. The chain uses TRBV10-3 and TRBJ2-1, with a weak D call TRBD1 (5 bases). Germline V gene sequence: CDR1 ENHRY, CDR2 SYGVKD. The CDR3 has 12 amino acids.

The V call is TRBV6-8, the J call TRBJ2-7, with D perhaps matching TRBD2 (6 bases). The CDR3 has 14 residues. The germline V gene has CDR1 MNHGY and CDR2 SAAAGT. V was cut by 5 bases and J by 2 bases, with 13 bases left in between. The CDR3 is CASSQPGRTYEQYF. The CDR3 DNA follows: TGTGCCAGCAGTCAACCAGGGAGGACCTACGAGCAGTACTTC.

This clonotype appeared many times. The chain recombines TRBV12-5 with TRBJ1-1; D not certain. Trimming pared 6 bases from V and 8 bases from J, leaving 13 bases between. Germline assignment: CDR1 LGHNT and CDR2 FRNRAP. CDR3 length: 12 residues. For the CDR3, the DNA is TGTGCTAGTGGAAATGGACCTCACGAAGCTTTCTTT. Protein: CASGNGPHEAFF. The full variable domain, completed using reference TRBV12-5 and TRBJ1-1, is DARVTQTPRHKVTEMGQEVTMRCQPILGHNTVFWYRQTMMQGLELLAYFRNRAPLDDSGMPKDRFSAEMPDATLATLKIQPSEPRDSAVYFCASGNGPHEAFFGQGTRLTVV.

The rearrangement joins TRBV6-1 to TRBJ1-6; D call uncertain. Looked up from germline, CDR1 is MNHNS and CDR2 is SASEGT. The CDR3 runs 13 residues. The V gene lost 8 bases and the J gene lost 10 bases, with 15 bases spanning the gap. The CDR3 sequence: CASQKEVSSPLHF. The CDR3 bases are TGTGCCAGCCAAAAGGAAGTTTCGTCACCCCTCCACTTT.

The sample holds many counts of this clonotype. The chain is built from TRBV10-3 and TRBJ1-1; D unresolved. Germline loops: CDR1 ENHRY, CDR2 SYGVKD. Trimming took off 5 bases at V and 5 bases at J, with 6 bases between the two ends. The CDR3 has 11 amino acids. The CDR3 DNA is TGTGCCATCAGTATCGGGACTGAAGCTTTCTTT. It is translated as CAISIGTEAFF.

The table lists this clonotype with a few counts. V usage is TRBV20-1 and J usage is TRBJ1-1; D uncertain. Trimming left V 3 bases short and J 1 base short, with 15 bases between. The CDR3 consists of 15 residues. From germline, CDR1 is DFQATT and CDR2 SNEGSKA (reference sequence). CDR3 DNA: TGCAGTGCTAGGGCCCTCTGGACCGAGAACACTGAAGCTTTCTTT. It codes for CSARALWTENTEAFF.

The genes are TRBV4-1 and TRBJ2-5; D tentatively fits TRBD1 or TRBD2 (7 bases each). The germline V gene has CDR1 MGHRA and CDR2 YSYEKL. The CDR3 runs to 14 residues. V dropped 4 bases and J dropped 5 bases, with 14 bases sitting between them. The CDR3 reads CASSPRQGGETQYF. CDR3 DNA sequence: TGCGCCAGCAGCCCAAGACAGGGAGGGGAGACCCAGTACTTC.

J is TRBJ2-7 and V is TRBV20-1; the match to TRBD2 covers 10 bases. Unmatched junction bases numbered 6, after V lost 1 base and J lost 3 bases. Germline V gives CDR1 DFQATT, CDR2 SNEGSKA (reference sequence). This CDR3 has 15 amino acids. The CDR3 protein is CSARVRASGSYEQYF. The CDR3 nucleotides are TGCAGTGCTAGAGTGCGGGCTAGCGGGAGCTACGAGCAGTACTTC.

This clonotype came up many times. The genes are TRBV10-3 and TRBJ1-1; D gene unclear. Germline CDR1 is ENHRY and CDR2 is SYGVKD. With 0 bases removed from V and 1 base from J, the gap between germline ends came to 3 bases. The CDR3 extends over 13 amino acids. In nucleotides, the CDR3 is TGTGCCATCAGTGAGTCGGGGAACACTGAAGCTTTCTTT. Protein: CAISESGNTEAFF.